Each of the 22 T cell receptor beta chains below was sequenced from the same sample in a study of beta chain features in type 1 diabetes. Their target antigens are unknown. Findings and limits, study-wide: Across all four CD4+ subsets, people with type 1 diabetes showed modestly shorter TCRB CDR3s.

The isolated RNA, all of it, was reverse transcribed, so expressed TCRB transcripts were what got sequenced. Sequenced by immunoSEQ multiplex PCR; TCRdb stores in-frame clones only, minus some. Of a few hundred thousand clones listed, more than 13% are singletons. Sequencing input: naive CD4+ T cells from blood. The receptors here all came from a man aged 30 to 39 with type 1 diabetes.

This rearrangement joins TRBV5-1 to TRBJ2-1; 8 nucleotides agree with TRBD1. The germline V gene has CDR1 SGHRS and CDR2 YFSETQ. With V trimmed by 4 bases and J by 8 bases, 8 bases remained unmatched. CDR3 length: 14 amino acids. The CDR3 sequence: CASSGQGGGDEQFF. CDR3 DNA sequence: TGCGCCAGCAGCGGACAGGGCGGTGGCGATGAGCAGTTCTTC.

The V gene is TRBV5-4, the J gene TRBJ1-1, with D hard to call. Germline loops: CDR1 SGHNT, CDR2 YYREEE (reference sequence). V lost 4 bases, J lost 2 bases, and 9 bases lay in between. The CDR3 spans 13 residues. The CDR3 DNA reads as TGTGCCAGCAGCATTACACCAAACACTGAAGCTTTCTTT. Protein: CASSITPNTEAFF.

This clone appeared once. This sequence joins TRBV19 and TRBJ2-7, with D perhaps TRBD1 (7 bases). The CDR3 extends over 13 amino acids. Trimming stripped 4 bases from V and 4 bases from J, with 11 bases between. Looked up from germline, CDR1 is LNHDA and CDR2 is SQIVND (reference sequence). The CDR3: CASSKQGTYEQYF. CDR3 coding DNA: TGTGCCAGTAGTAAACAGGGGACTTACGAGCAGTACTTC. Combining the CDR3 with reference TRBV19 and TRBJ2-7 gives the whole variable domain DGGITQSPKYLFRKEGQNVTLSCEQNLNHDAMYWYRQDPGQGLRLIYYSQIVNDFQKGDIAEGYSVSREKKESFPLTVTSAQKNPTAFYLCASSKQGTYEQYFGPGTRLTVT.

J is TRBJ2-7 and V is TRBV7-2; maybe TRBD1 (5 bases). The CDR3 covers 12 residues. The ends were cut back, 8 bases at V and 0 bases at J, with 8 bases in the middle. CDR1 is SGHTA and CDR2 is FQGNSA in the germline V gene. CDR3 region: CASGAVSYEQYF. The CDR3, as DNA: TGTGCCAGCGGGGCCGTCTCCTACGAGCAGTACTTC.

This clone has only a few counts. V gene TRBV6-5 combines with J gene TRBJ2-5, with D possibly TRBD1 on 6 matching bases. CDR3 size: 15 residues. Trimming left V 5 bases short and J 5 bases short, with 18 bases between. CDR1 is MNHEY and CDR2 is SVGAGI in the germline V gene. CDR3 nucleotides: TGTGCCAGCAGTGTGATGACAGGCCCGGGGGAGACCCAGTACTTC. It specifies CASSVMTGPGETQYF.

The sample holds a few counts of this clone. The CDR3 DNA sequence: TGTGCCAGCAGCCGAACCGGAGCGGGAGGGCCGAGGGATGAGCAGTTCTTC. Amino acids: CASSRTGAGGPRDEQFF. This sequence joins TRBV5-4 and TRBJ2-1; 10 bases are shared with TRBD2. CDR1 and CDR2 from the germline V gene are SGHNT and YYREEE (reference sequence). Trimming at V came to 4 bases and at J to 8 bases, leaving 15 bases not matched to a gene. The CDR3 is 17 amino acids.

This clone has only a few counts. The chain is built from TRBV5-1 and TRBJ2-7; no clear D gene. Deletions cut 5 bases from V and 3 bases from J, with 18 bases between. CDR3 length: 15 amino acids. The germline V gene has CDR1 SGHRS and CDR2 YFSETQ. The CDR3 DNA reads TGCGCCAGCAGAACTTCCGCGGCACCGGACTACGAGCAGTACTTC. Translated: CASRTSAAPDYEQYF. The complete variable domain, with remaining parts taken from reference TRBV5-1 and TRBJ2-7, reads KAGVTQTPRYLIKTRGQQVTLSCSPISGHRSVSWYQQTPGQGLQFLFEYFSETQRNKGNFPGRFSGRQFSNSRSEMNVSTLELGDSALYLCASRTSAAPDYEQYFGPGTRLTVT.

This clone was recorded a few times. CDR3: CASSKGTSQYF. CDR3 DNA: TGTGCCAGCAGCAAGGGGACTTCACAGTACTTC. The V gene is TRBV21-1, the J gene TRBJ2-5; the table's D gene call, TRBD2, was not cross checked with the DNA. TRBV21-1 constitutes a pseudogene. The CDR3 runs 11 residues.

There are a few counts of this clone. The V call is TRBV6-5, the J call TRBJ1-4; no clear D gene. V dropped 6 bases and J dropped 8 bases, with 13 bases sitting between them. Looked up from germline, CDR1 is MNHEY and CDR2 is SVGAGI. The CDR3 length is 13 residues. Written as DNA, the CDR3 is TGTGCCAGCAGACAGAGTAGCGACGAAAAACTGTTTTTT. This sequence encodes CASRQSSDEKLFF.

The CDR3 sequence is CASSLRGSSGYTF. CDR3 DNA: TGTGCCAGCAGCCTAAGAGGGTCCTCTGGCTACACCTTC. The chain recombines TRBV6-6 with TRBJ1-2, with D unresolved. CDR3 size: 13 residues. Trimming stripped 6 bases from V and 7 bases from J, with 15 bases between. CDR1 MNHNY and CDR2 SVGAGI come from the germline V gene (reference sequence).

This chain connects TRBV7-3 to TRBJ2-5, with 7 bases identical to TRBD1. The CDR3 has 16 amino acids. Germline lookup yields CDR1 SGHTA and CDR2 FQGTGA. The V and J ends lost 5 bases and 2 bases, in that order; junction bases with no gene match: 11. The CDR3 loop is CASSMSTGMAQETQYF. The CDR3 bases are TGTGCCAGCAGCATGTCGACAGGGATGGCACAAGAGACCCAGTACTTC.

This clone came up a few times. J is TRBJ2-2 and V is TRBV28, with D possibly matching TRBD1 (6 bases). The V end lost 6 bases, the J end lost 1 base, and 9 bases lay between the germline ends. Per the germline V gene, CDR1 is MDHEN and CDR2 is SYDVKM. CDR3 length: 14 amino acids. CDR3 DNA: TGTGCCAGCAGGGGGGCGGGGAACACCGGGGAGCTGTTTTTT. This translates into CASRGAGNTGELFF. Full variable domain (rest looked up from reference TRBV28 and TRBJ2-2): DVKVTQSSRYLVKRTGEKVFLECVQDMDHENMFWYRQDPGLGLRLIYFSYDVKMKEKGDIPEGYSVSREKKERFSLILESASTNQTSMYLCASRGAGNTGELFFGEGSRLTVL.

This sequence joins TRBV4-2 and TRBJ2-1; 7 bases are a match to TRBD2. Germline values: CDR1 LGHNA, CDR2 YNFKEQ. V lost 3 bases to trimming and J lost 7 bases; unmatched junction nucleotides: 9. The CDR3 consists of 15 residues. The chain's CDR3 is CASSHGTTLRNEQFF. CDR3 in DNA: TGTGCCAGCAGCCACGGGACTACCCTGAGGAATGAGCAGTTCTTC.

This rearrangement joins TRBV2 to TRBJ2-1, with TRBD1 matching over 11 bases. The J segment lost 8 bases and the V segment lost 3 bases, leaving 6 bases of the junction unmatched. The germline gives CDR1 SNHLY, CDR2 FYNNEI. The CDR3 contains 15 residues. The CDR3 sequence is CASSEDRGQEDEQFF. CDR3 bases: TGTGCCAGCAGTGAGGACAGGGGGCAGGAGGATGAGCAGTTCTTC.

V usage is TRBV5-4 and J usage is TRBJ2-1; 8 bases agree with TRBD2. Unmatched junction bases numbered 11, after V lost 6 bases and J lost 0 bases. Germline V lookup: CDR1 SGHNT, CDR2 YYREEE (reference sequence). The CDR3 has 17 amino acids. Here the CDR3 reads CASTPRGAGASYNEQFF. DNA of the CDR3: TGTGCCAGCACCCCGCGAGGAGCGGGGGCCTCCTACAATGAGCAGTTCTTC. Combining the CDR3 with reference TRBV5-4 and TRBJ2-1 gives the whole variable domain ETGVTQSPTHLIKTRGQQVTLRCSSQSGHNTVSWYQQALGQGPQFIFQYYREEENGRGNFPPRFSGLQFPNYSSELNVNALELDDSALYLCASTPRGAGASYNEQFFGPGTRLTVL.

This rearrangement joins TRBV7-2 to TRBJ1-1; 9 bases agree with TRBD1. CDR1 and CDR2 (germline): SGHTA, FQGNSA. The trim removed 0 bases at V and 6 bases at J, leaving 2 bases unmatched. The CDR3 runs 14 residues. CDR3 DNA: TGTGCCAGCAGCTTAGCGAGGACAGGGGCTGAAGCTTTCTTT. Encoded protein: CASSLARTGAEAFF.

As concerns this clone: An end of the junction differs from the germline gene, which may be a read error. This chain uses TRBV28 with TRBJ1-4, with D perhaps matching TRBD1 (6 bases). Germline values: CDR1 MDHEN, CDR2 SYDVKM. This CDR3 spans 12 amino acids. The CDR3 is CAGGRGAQPQTF. In DNA, the CDR3 is TGTGCCGGGGGCAGAGGGGCTCAACCCCAGACCTTT.

The chain couples TRBV4-2 to TRBJ2-7, with D unclear. V lost 0 bases, J lost 1 base, and 13 bases lay in between. This CDR3 region has 16 residues. The V gene's germline CDR1 is LGHNA and CDR2 YNFKEQ. The CDR3 coding sequence is TGTGCCAGCAGCCAAGACAGATTCCAACCTTCCTACGAGCAGTACTTC. Translated, it gives CASSQDRFQPSYEQYF.

CDR3 protein: CASSLRLADSYNEQFF. In DNA, the CDR3 is TGTGCCAGCAGTTTAAGACTAGCGGACTCCTACAATGAGCAGTTCTTC. J is TRBJ2-1 and V is TRBV28; TRBD2 matches at 9 bases. The CDR3 is 16 residues long. CDR1 is MDHEN and CDR2 is SYDVKM in the germline V gene. The V and J ends lost 2 bases and 0 bases, in that order; junction bases with no gene match: 2.

There are a few counts of this clone. The chain couples TRBV7-9 to TRBJ2-7, with 7 bases that match TRBD1. The J segment lost 0 bases and the V segment lost 2 bases, leaving 4 bases of the junction unmatched. The CDR3 length is 15 residues. CDR1 is SEHNR and CDR2 is FQNEAQ in the germline V gene (reference sequence). Here the CDR3 reads CASSLRDSSSYEQYF. The CDR3 nucleotides are TGTGCCAGCAGCTTAAGGGACAGCAGCTCCTACGAGCAGTACTTC.

In this sample, this clone turned up a few times. The CDR3 spells CASSVTGQTFSYTF. DNA of the CDR3: TGTGCCAGCAGCGTCACGGGACAGACCTTCAGCTACACCTTC. The V call is TRBV9, the J call TRBJ1-2; the match to TRBD1 covers 7 bases. Germline V gene data show CDR1 as SGDLS and CDR2 as YYNGEE. CDR3 length equals 14 residues. V lost 2 bases to trimming and J lost 9 bases; unmatched junction nucleotides: 10.

This sequence joins TRBV9 and TRBJ2-7, with a tentative D call TRBD2 (6 bases). Germline V gene sequence: CDR1 SGDLS, CDR2 YYNGEE. V dropped 0 bases and J dropped 1 base, with 11 bases sitting between them. CDR3 size: 15 residues. Written as DNA, the CDR3 is TGTGCCAGCAGCGTAGGGAGGGGAAGGTCCTACGAGCAGTACTTC. It codes for CASSVGRGRSYEQYF.